These T cell receptor beta chains were read from a single sample in a study of CD8 T cells in ankylosing spondylitis. TCRdb recomputed calls from the 5' RACE reads with MiXCR, one row per CDR3 protein. The sample lists about 360,000 distinct CDR3 sequences, approximately 20% seen once, with about an eighth in the top ten. The specimen sequenced was blood, either unsorted or a sorted T cell fraction (not recorded which). The receptor source for this set is a male donor with ankylosing spondylitis or in good health (not recorded which). Each CDR3 is given with its conserved first and last residue. D genes are given only for firm matches. The size of a clone is reported for some rows only, either as once, few or many, or as a class for expanded clones.

cdr3_aa,cdr3_nt,j_call,d_call,v_call,clone_size
CAWSLQTGDEQFF,TGTGCCTGGAGTTTACAGACAGGGGATGAGCAGTTCTTC,TRBJ2-1,TRBD1,TRBV30,NA
CASSQEWASGANVLTF,TGTGCCAGCAGCCAAGAGTGGGCCTCTGGGGCCAACGTCCTGACTTTC,TRBJ2-6,NA,TRBV4-2,NA
CASSGERGGLDEQFF,TGTGCCAGCAGCGGGGAGCGGGGGGGCCTAGATGAGCAGTTCTTC,TRBJ2-1,TRBD2,TRBV9,NA
CASSTLGVEQFF,TGTGCCAGCAGCACACTGGGCGTTGAGCAGTTCTTC,TRBJ2-1,NA,TRBV11-2,NA
CASSLGGLSSYEQYF,TGTGCCAGCAGTTTAGGAGGACTAAGCTCCTACGAGCAGTACTTC,TRBJ2-7,NA,TRBV7-9,many
CASSLGLAGVSYNEQFF,TGTGCCAGCAGCTTAGGACTAGCGGGGGTTTCCTACAATGAGCAGTTCTTC,TRBJ2-1,TRBD2,TRBV6-5,NA
CASSLFRTERGDTQYF,TGTGCCAGCAGCTTGTTTAGGACAGAGAGAGGAGATACGCAGTATTTT,TRBJ2-3,NA,TRBV7-9,NA
CASSPTGWGQPQHF,TGTGCCAGCAGTCCGACAGGGTGGGGTCAGCCCCAGCATTTT,TRBJ1-5,TRBD1,TRBV12-3/TRBV12-4,NA
CASSHPPADSYEQYF,TGTGCCAGCAGCCACCCGCCCGCAGATTCCTACGAGCAGTACTTC,TRBJ2-7,NA,TRBV21-1,few
CASSSGGSSYEQYF,TGCGCCAGCAGCTCAGGGGGGTCCTCCTACGAGCAGTACTTC,TRBJ2-7,NA,TRBV5-1,many
CSADGRNSYEQYF,TGCAGCGCCGACGGGCGGAACTCCTACGAGCAGTACTTC,TRBJ2-7,NA,TRBV29-1,few
CSATGADQPQHF,TGCAGTGCCACAGGGGCGGATCAGCCCCAGCATTTT,TRBJ1-5,TRBD1,TRBV20-1,NA
CASSSIGGVSREQYF,TGTGCCAGCAGTTCGATTGGCGGAGTTAGTCGCGAGCAGTACTTC,TRBJ2-7,NA,TRBV25-1,NA
CSANRPAGGHTDTQYF,TGCAGTGCTAATCGACCAGCGGGGGGGCACACAGATACGCAGTATTTT,TRBJ2-3,TRBD2,TRBV20-1,few
CSVFNPGQENIQYF,TGCAGCGTATTCAATCCGGGACAGGAAAACATTCAGTACTTC,TRBJ2-4,TRBD1,TRBV29-1,few
CASSLPPGEQYF,TGTGCCAGCAGCTTACCCCCCGGCGAGCAGTACTTC,TRBJ2-7,NA,TRBV7-3,NA
CASHGGGGNEQFF,TGCGCCAGCCATGGCGGGGGCGGCAATGAGCAGTTCTTC,TRBJ2-1,NA,TRBV10-2,NA
CASSQPSLQGAMNTEAFF,TGCGCCAGCAGCCAACCATCCCTACAGGGGGCCATGAACACTGAAGCTTTCTTT,TRBJ1-1,TRBD1,TRBV4-1,many
CASSLSRPGAGEQFF,TGTGCCAGCAGCTTGAGCCGGCCGGGGGCCGGTGAGCAGTTCTTC,TRBJ2-1,NA,TRBV7-9,NA
CSAQLLRTEAFF,TGCAGCGCCCAATTGTTACGCACTGAAGCTTTCTTT,TRBJ1-1,NA,TRBV29-1,NA
CASSETGQLNTEAFF,TGCGCCAGCAGCGAGACGGGACAGTTGAACACTGAAGCTTTCTTT,TRBJ1-1,TRBD1,TRBV5-1,NA
CASSPGTGASYEQYF,TGTGCCAGCAGTCCCGGGACAGGGGCCTCCTACGAGCAGTACTTC,TRBJ2-7,TRBD1,TRBV6-4,many
CSVAGSPNSPLHF,TGCAGCGTGGCCGGGAGCCCTAATTCACCCCTCCACTTT,TRBJ1-6,NA,TRBV29-1,NA
CASSPSDPYEQYF,TGCGCCAGCAGCCCCTCAGATCCCTACGAGCAGTACTTC,TRBJ2-7,NA,TRBV5-1,few
CASETGKGQFF,TGTGCCAGCGAGACAGGGAAGGGGCAGTTCTTC,TRBJ2-1,TRBD1,TRBV2,few
CARTGTASYEQYF,TGTGCCAGAACCGGGACGGCAAGCTACGAGCAGTACTTC,TRBJ2-7,NA,TRBV7-2,NA
CSARDQGHRYNEQFF,TGCAGTGCTAGAGATCAGGGGCACCGTTACAATGAGCAGTTCTTC,TRBJ2-1,NA,TRBV20-1,NA
CASRKLTEYNEQFF,TGTGCCAGCAGAAAATTAACAGAGTACAATGAGCAGTTCTTC,TRBJ2-1,NA,TRBV6-1,few
CSVASDSTGELFF,TGCAGCGTTGCCTCCGACAGTACCGGGGAGCTGTTTTTT,TRBJ2-2,NA,TRBV29-1,few
CAFTKTEYNEQFF,TGTGCCTTCACAAAGACAGAGTACAATGAGCAGTTCTTC,TRBJ2-1,NA,TRBV30,once
CAISLGSGGRSSYNEQFF,TGTGCCATCAGTTTGGGTAGCGGGGGCCGAAGCTCCTACAATGAGCAGTTCTTC,TRBJ2-1,TRBD2,TRBV12-3/TRBV12-4,NA
CSARPHLEGEQYF,TGCAGTGCTAGGCCCCATCTTGAGGGAGAGCAGTACTTC,TRBJ2-7,NA,TRBV20-1,NA
CASSLFAGTSYEQYF,TGTGCCAGCAGCCTATTTGCAGGGACGTCCTACGAGCAGTACTTC,TRBJ2-7,NA,TRBV11-2,NA
CASSPRLAGPNSYNEQFF,TGTGCCAGCAGCCCCCGACTAGCGGGCCCTAACTCCTACAATGAGCAGTTCTTC,TRBJ2-1,TRBD2,TRBV2,few
CASRKWIETQYF,TGTGCCAGCCGGAAGTGGATAGAGACCCAGTACTTC,TRBJ2-5,NA,TRBV12-3/TRBV12-4,NA
CASSGALGTGGKQYF,TGCGCCAGCAGCGGGGCCCTAGGGACCGGGGGTAAGCAGTATTTT,TRBJ2-3,NA,TRBV4-1,few
CSVEDRGVDEQFF,TGCAGCGTTGAAGATCGCGGGGTTGATGAGCAGTTCTTC,TRBJ2-1,NA,TRBV29-1,NA
CASRGQFPRQYF,TGTGCCAGCAGAGGACAGTTCCCTAGACAGTACTTC,TRBJ2-7,NA,TRBV2,few
CSAGPYNEQFF,TGCAGCGCCGGACCCTACAATGAGCAGTTCTTC,TRBJ2-1,NA,TRBV29-1,many
CASSYLAGGSTGELFF,TGTGCCAGCAGTTATTTAGCGGGGGGGTCCACCGGGGAGCTGTTTTTT,TRBJ2-2,TRBD2,TRBV6-5,many
CASTPDVDYNEQFF,TGTGCCAGCACCCCGGACGTCGATTACAATGAGCAGTTCTTC,TRBJ2-1,NA,TRBV12-3/TRBV12-4,few
CASSLLDRAETQYF,TGTGCCAGCAGCTTACTCGACAGGGCTGAGACCCAGTACTTC,TRBJ2-5,TRBD1,TRBV7-9,NA
CASSFGEGLSYEQYF,TGTGCCAGCAGTTTCGGAGAGGGCCTCTCCTACGAGCAGTACTTC,TRBJ2-7,NA,TRBV6-5,few
CASRDGQGLAKNIQYF,TGTGCCAGCAGGGATGGGCAGGGACTAGCCAAAAACATTCAGTACTTC,TRBJ2-4,NA,TRBV7-9,NA
CASNLDRGNEQFF,TGTGCCAGCAATCTCGACAGGGGAAATGAGCAGTTCTTC,TRBJ2-1,TRBD1,TRBV28,NA
CASSPPPNEQFF,TGTGCCAGCAGCCCCCCCCCAAATGAGCAGTTCTTC,TRBJ2-1,NA,TRBV7-9,few
CAWTGASYEQYF,TGTGCCTGGACGGGGGCCTCCTACGAGCAGTACTTC,TRBJ2-7,NA,TRBV30,NA
CASSQELGAGELFF,TGTGCCAGCAGCCAAGAACTAGGCGCCGGGGAGCTGTTTTTT,TRBJ2-2,NA,TRBV3-1,many